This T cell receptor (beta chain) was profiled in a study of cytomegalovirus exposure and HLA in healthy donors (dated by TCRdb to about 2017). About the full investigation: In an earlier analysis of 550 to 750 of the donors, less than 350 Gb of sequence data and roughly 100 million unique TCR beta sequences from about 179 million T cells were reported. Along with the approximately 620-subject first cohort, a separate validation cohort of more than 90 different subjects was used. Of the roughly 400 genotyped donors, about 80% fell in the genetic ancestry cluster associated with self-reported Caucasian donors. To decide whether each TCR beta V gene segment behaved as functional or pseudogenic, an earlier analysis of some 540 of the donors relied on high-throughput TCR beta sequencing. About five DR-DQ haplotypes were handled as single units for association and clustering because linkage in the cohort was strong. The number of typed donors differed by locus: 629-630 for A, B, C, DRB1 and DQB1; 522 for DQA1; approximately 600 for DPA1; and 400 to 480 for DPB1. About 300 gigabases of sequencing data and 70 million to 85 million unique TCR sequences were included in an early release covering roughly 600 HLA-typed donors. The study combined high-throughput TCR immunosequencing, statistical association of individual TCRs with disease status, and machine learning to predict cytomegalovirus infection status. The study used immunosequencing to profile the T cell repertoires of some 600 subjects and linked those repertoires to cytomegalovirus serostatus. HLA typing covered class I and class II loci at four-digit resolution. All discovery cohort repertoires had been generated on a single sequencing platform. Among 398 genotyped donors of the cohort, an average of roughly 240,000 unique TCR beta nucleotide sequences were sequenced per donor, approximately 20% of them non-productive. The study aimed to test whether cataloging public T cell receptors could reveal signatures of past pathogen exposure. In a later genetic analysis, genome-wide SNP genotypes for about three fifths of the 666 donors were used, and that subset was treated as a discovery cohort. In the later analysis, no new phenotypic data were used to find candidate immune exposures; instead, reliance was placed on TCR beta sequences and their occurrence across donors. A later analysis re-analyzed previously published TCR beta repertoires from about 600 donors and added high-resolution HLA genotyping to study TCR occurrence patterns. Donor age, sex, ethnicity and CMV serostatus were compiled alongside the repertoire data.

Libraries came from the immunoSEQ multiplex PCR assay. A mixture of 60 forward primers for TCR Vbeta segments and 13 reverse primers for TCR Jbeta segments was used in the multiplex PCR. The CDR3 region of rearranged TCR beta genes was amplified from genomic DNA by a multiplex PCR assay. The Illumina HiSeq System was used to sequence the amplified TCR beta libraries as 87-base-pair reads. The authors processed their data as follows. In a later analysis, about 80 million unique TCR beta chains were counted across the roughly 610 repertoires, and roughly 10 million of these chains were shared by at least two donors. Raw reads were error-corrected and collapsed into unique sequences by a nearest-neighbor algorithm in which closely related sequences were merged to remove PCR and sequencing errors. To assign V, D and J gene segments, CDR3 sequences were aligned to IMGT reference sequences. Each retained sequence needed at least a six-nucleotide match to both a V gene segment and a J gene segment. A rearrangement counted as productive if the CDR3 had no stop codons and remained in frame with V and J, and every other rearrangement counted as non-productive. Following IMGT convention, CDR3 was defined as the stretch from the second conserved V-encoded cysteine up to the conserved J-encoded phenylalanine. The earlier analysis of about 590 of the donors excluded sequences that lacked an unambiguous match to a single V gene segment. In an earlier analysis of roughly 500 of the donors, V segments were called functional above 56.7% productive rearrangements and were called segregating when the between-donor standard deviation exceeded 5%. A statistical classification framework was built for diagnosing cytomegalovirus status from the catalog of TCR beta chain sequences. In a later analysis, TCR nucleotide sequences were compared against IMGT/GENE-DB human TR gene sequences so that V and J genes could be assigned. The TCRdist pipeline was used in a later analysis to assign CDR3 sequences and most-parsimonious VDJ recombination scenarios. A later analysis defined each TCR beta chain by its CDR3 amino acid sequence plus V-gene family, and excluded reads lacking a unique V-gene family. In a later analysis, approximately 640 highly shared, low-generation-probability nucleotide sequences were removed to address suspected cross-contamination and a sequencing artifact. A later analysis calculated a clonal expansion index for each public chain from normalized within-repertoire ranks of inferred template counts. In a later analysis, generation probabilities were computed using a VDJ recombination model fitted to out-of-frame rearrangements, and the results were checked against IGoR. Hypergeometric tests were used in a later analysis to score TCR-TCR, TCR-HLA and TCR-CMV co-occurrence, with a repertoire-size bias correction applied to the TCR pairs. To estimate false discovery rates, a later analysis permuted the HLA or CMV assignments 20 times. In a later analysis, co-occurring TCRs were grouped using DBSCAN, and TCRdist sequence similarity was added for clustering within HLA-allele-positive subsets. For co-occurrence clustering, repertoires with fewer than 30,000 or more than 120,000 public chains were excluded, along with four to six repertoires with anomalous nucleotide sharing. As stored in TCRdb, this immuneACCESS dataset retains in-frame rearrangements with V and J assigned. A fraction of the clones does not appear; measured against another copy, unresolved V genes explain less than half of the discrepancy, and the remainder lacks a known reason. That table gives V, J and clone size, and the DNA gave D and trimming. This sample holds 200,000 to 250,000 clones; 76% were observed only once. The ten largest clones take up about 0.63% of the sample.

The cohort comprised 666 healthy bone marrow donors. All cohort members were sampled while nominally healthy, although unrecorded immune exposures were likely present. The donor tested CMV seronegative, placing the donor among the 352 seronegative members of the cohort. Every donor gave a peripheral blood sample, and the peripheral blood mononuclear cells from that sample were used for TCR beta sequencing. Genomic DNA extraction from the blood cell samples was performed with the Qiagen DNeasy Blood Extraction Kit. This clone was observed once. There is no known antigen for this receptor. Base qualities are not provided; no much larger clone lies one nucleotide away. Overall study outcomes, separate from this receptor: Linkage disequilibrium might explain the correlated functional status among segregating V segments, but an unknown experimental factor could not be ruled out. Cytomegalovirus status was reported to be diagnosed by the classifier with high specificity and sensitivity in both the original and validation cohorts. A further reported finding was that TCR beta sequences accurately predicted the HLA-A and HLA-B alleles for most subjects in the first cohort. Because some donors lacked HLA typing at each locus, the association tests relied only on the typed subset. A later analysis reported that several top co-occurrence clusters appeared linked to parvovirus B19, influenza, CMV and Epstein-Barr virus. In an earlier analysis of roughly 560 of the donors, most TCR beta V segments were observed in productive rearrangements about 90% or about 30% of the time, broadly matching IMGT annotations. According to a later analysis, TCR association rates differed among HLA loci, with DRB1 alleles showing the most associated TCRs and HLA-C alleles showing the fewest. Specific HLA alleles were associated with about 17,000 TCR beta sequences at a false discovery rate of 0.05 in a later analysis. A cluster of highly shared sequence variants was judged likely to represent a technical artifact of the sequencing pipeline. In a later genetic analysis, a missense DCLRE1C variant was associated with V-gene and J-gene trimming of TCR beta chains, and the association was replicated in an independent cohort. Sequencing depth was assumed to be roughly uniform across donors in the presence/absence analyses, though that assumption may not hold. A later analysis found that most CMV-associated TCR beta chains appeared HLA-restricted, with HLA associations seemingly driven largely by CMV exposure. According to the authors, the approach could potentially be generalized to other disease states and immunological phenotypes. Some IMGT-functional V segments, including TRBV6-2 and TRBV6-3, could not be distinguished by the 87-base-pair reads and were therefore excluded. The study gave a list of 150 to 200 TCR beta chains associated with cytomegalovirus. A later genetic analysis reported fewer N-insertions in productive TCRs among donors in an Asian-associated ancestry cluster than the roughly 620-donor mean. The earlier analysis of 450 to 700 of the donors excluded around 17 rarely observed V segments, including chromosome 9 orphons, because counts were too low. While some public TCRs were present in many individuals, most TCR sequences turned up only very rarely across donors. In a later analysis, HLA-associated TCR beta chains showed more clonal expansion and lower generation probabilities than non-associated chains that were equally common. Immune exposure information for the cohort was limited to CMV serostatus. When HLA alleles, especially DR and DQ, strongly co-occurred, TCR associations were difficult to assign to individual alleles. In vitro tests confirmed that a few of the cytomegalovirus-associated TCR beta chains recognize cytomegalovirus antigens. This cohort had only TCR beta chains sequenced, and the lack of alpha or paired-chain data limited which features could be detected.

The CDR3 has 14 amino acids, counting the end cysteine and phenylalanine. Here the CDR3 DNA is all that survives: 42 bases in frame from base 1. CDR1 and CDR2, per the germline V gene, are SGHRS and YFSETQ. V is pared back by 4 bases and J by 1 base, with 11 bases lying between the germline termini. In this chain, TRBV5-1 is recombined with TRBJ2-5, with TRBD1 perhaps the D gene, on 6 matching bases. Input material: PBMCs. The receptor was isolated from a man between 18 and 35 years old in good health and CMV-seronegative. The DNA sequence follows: TGCGCCAGCAGCCCCGGACAGACCCAAGAGACCCAGTACTTC. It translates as CASSPGQTQETQYF.